This T cell receptor (beta chain) was sequenced in a study of type 1 regulatory T cells. Study-level background: T-allo10 is a Tr1-enriched, alloantigen-specific CD4 T cell product made in vitro.

Broader study findings: Compared with non-Tr1 cells, Tr1 cells showed a narrower TCR repertoire.

The CDR3 consists of 17 residues. With V trimmed by 2 bases and J by 2 bases, 7 bases remained unmatched. Germline assignment: CDR1 SGHTA and CDR2 FQGNSA. Remarks on this clonotype: The antigen remains undetermined.

Each CDR3 protein is one row after TCRdb ran MiXCR on the reads. This sample yields 68,000 or so distinct CDR3 sequences, of which 45% to 50% are seen a single time; more than 2% belongs to the top ten. The chain is built from TRBV7-2 and TRBJ2-3; 10 bases are a match to TRBD2. Sequenced sample: cultured non-Tr1 T cells, either the whole culture or a sorted T cell fraction (not recorded which). This TCR was sampled from a human donor in good health. The chain's CDR3 is CASSLKTSGSFTDTQYF. The CDR3 bases are TGTGCCAGCAGCTTAAAGACTAGCGGGTCCTTCACAGATACGCAGTATTTT.